These T cell receptor beta chains were read from a single sample in a study of beta chain features in type 1 diabetes. Method: immunoSEQ multiplex PCR; TCRdb's copy keeps in-frame clones and lacks some. Seen here are 240,000 or so clones, over 11% observed once, and the top ten hold about 0.02%. The sample consisted of naive CD4+ T cells from blood. These receptors were collected from a man aged 25 to 45 with type 1 diabetes. CDR3s include the opening cysteine and the closing phenylalanine or tryptophan. Fields, in order: J gene, D gene, clone size, V gene, CDR3 DNA, CDR3 protein. A D gene is named only where the DNA matches it firmly. The size entry is marked missing in some rows and otherwise reads once, few, many or a size class.

j_call: TRBJ1-2; d_call: NA; clone_size: NA; v_call: TRBV30; cdr3_nt: TGTGCCTGGGGACCTCAGGGCAACTATGGCTACACCTTC; cdr3_aa: CAWGPQGNYGYTF
j_call: TRBJ2-1; d_call: NA; clone_size: NA; v_call: TRBV29-1; cdr3_nt: TGCAGCGTTGAAGCCCAGGGCCTTTACAATGAGCAGTTCTTC; cdr3_aa: CSVEAQGLYNEQFF
j_call: TRBJ1-4; d_call: TRBD1; clone_size: NA; v_call: TRBV15; cdr3_nt: TGTGCCACCAGCAGAGAACCGGGACAGGGGAATGAAAAACTGTTTTTT; cdr3_aa: CATSREPGQGNEKLFF
j_call: TRBJ1-4; d_call: NA; clone_size: NA; v_call: TRBV4-1; cdr3_nt: TGCGCCAGCAGCCCCTATCCCCGAGGTGGTGGTGAAAAACTGTTTTTT; cdr3_aa: CASSPYPRGGGEKLFF
j_call: TRBJ2-5; d_call: TRBD2; clone_size: NA; v_call: TRBV6-6; cdr3_nt: TGTGCCAGCAGCTCTAGCGGGAGGGCCGAAGAGACCCAGTACTTC; cdr3_aa: CASSSSGRAEETQYF
j_call: TRBJ2-1; d_call: TRBD2; clone_size: few; v_call: TRBV9; cdr3_nt: TGTGCCAGCAGCCAAATCACTAGCGGGGGGCCCCTAACCCCCAATGAGCAGTTCTTC; cdr3_aa: CASSQITSGGPLTPNEQFF
j_call: TRBJ2-1; d_call: TRBD2; clone_size: few; v_call: TRBV5-1; cdr3_nt: TGCGCCAGCAGCCCCGGGACTAGCGGGAGTTTAAGCTCCTACAATGAGCAGTTCTTC; cdr3_aa: CASSPGTSGSLSSYNEQFF
j_call: TRBJ2-1; d_call: NA; clone_size: NA; v_call: TRBV11-2; cdr3_nt: TGTGCCAGCAGCTTATTAGCAGGGGGGACAGACCTACCAAATGAGCAGTTCTTC; cdr3_aa: CASSLLAGGTDLPNEQFF
j_call: TRBJ1-1; d_call: NA; clone_size: few; v_call: TRBV30; cdr3_nt: TGTGCCTGGAGTGCGGAGGGGCTCACTGAAGCTTTCTTT; cdr3_aa: CAWSAEGLTEAFF
j_call: TRBJ2-2; d_call: TRBD1; clone_size: few; v_call: TRBV7-7; cdr3_nt: TGTGCTAGCAGCTTACTGGACAGGCGGAACACCGGGGAGCTGTTTTTT; cdr3_aa: CASSLLDRRNTGELFF
j_call: TRBJ2-5; d_call: NA; clone_size: NA; v_call: TRBV11-3; cdr3_nt: TGTGCCAGCAGCTTAAGTAATGGACTATTGGGCCAAGAGACCCAGTACTTC; cdr3_aa: CASSLSNGLLGQETQYF
j_call: TRBJ1-2; d_call: TRBD1; clone_size: few; v_call: TRBV5-1; cdr3_nt: TGCGCCAGCAGCTCCGGGACAGGGGTTTCCTATGGCTACACCTTC; cdr3_aa: CASSSGTGVSYGYTF
j_call: TRBJ2-5; d_call: NA; clone_size: few; v_call: TRBV7-2; cdr3_nt: TGTGCCAGCAGCTCGGTACATATCGGGGCCCAGTACTTC; cdr3_aa: CASSSVHIGAQYF
j_call: TRBJ2-7; d_call: TRBD1; clone_size: NA; v_call: TRBV29-1; cdr3_nt: TGCAGCGTTGAAGGTACAGGGGGCTACGAGCAGTACTTC; cdr3_aa: CSVEGTGGYEQYF
j_call: TRBJ1-1; d_call: NA; clone_size: NA; v_call: TRBV7-8; cdr3_nt: TGTGCCAGCAGCCCACAAGGGGCGGCTTTCTTT; cdr3_aa: CASSPQGAAFF
j_call: TRBJ2-3; d_call: NA; clone_size: few; v_call: TRBV10-3; cdr3_nt: TGTGCCATCACCGGGGAGATAACAGATACGCAGTATTTT; cdr3_aa: CAITGEITDTQYF
j_call: TRBJ2-1; d_call: NA; clone_size: NA; v_call: TRBV2; cdr3_nt: TGTGCCAGCAGTGTCTCTCCACTCAATGAGCAGTTCTTC; cdr3_aa: CASSVSPLNEQFF
j_call: TRBJ2-1; d_call: NA; clone_size: few; v_call: TRBV6-8; cdr3_nt: TGTGCCAGCAGTTACGTTGGGCAGGAAGAATCCTACAATGAGCAGTTCTTC; cdr3_aa: CASSYVGQEESYNEQFF
j_call: TRBJ1-2; d_call: TRBD1; clone_size: few; v_call: TRBV9; cdr3_nt: TGTGCCAGCAGCGCACAGGGGGGCTATGGCTACACCTTC; cdr3_aa: CASSAQGGYGYTF
j_call: TRBJ2-2; d_call: TRBD1; clone_size: NA; v_call: TRBV5-1; cdr3_nt: TGCGCCAGCAGCTTGGAGGGGACAGGGAACACCGGGGAGCTGTTTTTT; cdr3_aa: CASSLEGTGNTGELFF
j_call: TRBJ1-1; d_call: NA; clone_size: few; v_call: TRBV6-6; cdr3_nt: TGTGCCAGCAGTCAGGTATCGAACACTGAAGCTTTCTTT; cdr3_aa: CASSQVSNTEAFF
j_call: TRBJ1-1; d_call: TRBD1; clone_size: few; v_call: TRBV5-1; cdr3_nt: TGCGCCAGCAGCAGGGGGCCGGGGGACACTGAAGCTTTCTTT; cdr3_aa: CASSRGPGDTEAFF
j_call: TRBJ1-2; d_call: NA; clone_size: few; v_call: TRBV9; cdr3_nt: TGTGCCAGCAGCGTAGACAGTAACTATGGCTACACCTTC; cdr3_aa: CASSVDSNYGYTF
j_call: TRBJ2-7; d_call: NA; clone_size: few; v_call: TRBV7-2; cdr3_nt: TGTGCCAGCAGCTTAAGGACGGGCGGGGGCCACTCCTACGAGCAGTACTTC; cdr3_aa: CASSLRTGGGHSYEQYF
j_call: TRBJ2-2; d_call: TRBD2; clone_size: few; v_call: TRBV7-9; cdr3_nt: TGTGCCAGCAGCCCACGGCGGCTAGCGGGAGCGGGCGTAGACGGGGAGCTGTTTTTT; cdr3_aa: CASSPRRLAGAGVDGELFF
j_call: TRBJ2-5; d_call: TRBD1; clone_size: few; v_call: TRBV9; cdr3_nt: TGTGCCAGCAGCGTAGATGCCCGACAGGGCGGAGTGACCCAGTACTTC; cdr3_aa: CASSVDARQGGVTQYF
j_call: TRBJ2-5; d_call: NA; clone_size: NA; v_call: TRBV7-2; cdr3_nt: TGTGCCAGCAGCCCTCGACTGCTGGGGGGAGAGACCCAGTACTTC; cdr3_aa: CASSPRLLGGETQYF
j_call: TRBJ1-1; d_call: TRBD1; clone_size: NA; v_call: TRBV6-6; cdr3_nt: TGTGCCAGCAGTTTTAAACGGGACAGGGACACTGAAGCTTTCTTT; cdr3_aa: CASSFKRDRDTEAFF
j_call: TRBJ1-1; d_call: NA; clone_size: NA; v_call: TRBV6-5; cdr3_nt: TGTGCCAGCAGTCCAGGAGTCCGACGGGGCACTGAAGCTTTCTTT; cdr3_aa: CASSPGVRRGTEAFF
j_call: TRBJ2-7; d_call: NA; clone_size: NA; v_call: TRBV6-6; cdr3_nt: TGTGCCAGCAGTTACTCGTCACGACTCCCTCGGGAGCAGTACTTC; cdr3_aa: CASSYSSRLPREQYF
j_call: TRBJ2-2; d_call: NA; clone_size: few; v_call: TRBV2; cdr3_nt: TGTGCCAGCAGTGAAGGGGGCCGAATCGGGGAGCTGTTTTTT; cdr3_aa: CASSEGGRIGELFF
j_call: TRBJ1-5; d_call: TRBD1; clone_size: few; v_call: TRBV30; cdr3_nt: TGTGCCTGGACAGGGACAGGGAAGAATCAGCCCCAGCATTTT; cdr3_aa: CAWTGTGKNQPQHF
j_call: TRBJ2-1; d_call: TRBD1; clone_size: NA; v_call: TRBV19; cdr3_nt: TGTGCCAGTAGTACGGACAGGGGAGGATCCTACAATGAGCAGTTCTTC; cdr3_aa: CASSTDRGGSYNEQFF
j_call: TRBJ2-6; d_call: NA; clone_size: NA; v_call: TRBV18; cdr3_nt: TGTGCCAGCTCACTCGGACAGGCCAACGTCCTGACTTTC; cdr3_aa: CASSLGQANVLTF
j_call: TRBJ2-5; d_call: NA; clone_size: NA; v_call: TRBV7-8; cdr3_nt: TGTGCCAGCAGCTTGACTAGGCAAGAGACCCAGTACTTC; cdr3_aa: CASSLTRQETQYF
j_call: TRBJ2-1; d_call: NA; clone_size: NA; v_call: TRBV29-1; cdr3_nt: TGCAGCGCGGGGGAGAACTACAATGAGCAGTTCTTC; cdr3_aa: CSAGENYNEQFF
j_call: TRBJ2-3; d_call: TRBD2; clone_size: few; v_call: TRBV5-1; cdr3_nt: TGCGCCAGCAGCTTATCCGGGACTAGCGGGACCACAGATACGCAGTATTTT; cdr3_aa: CASSLSGTSGTTDTQYF
j_call: TRBJ2-7; d_call: TRBD1; clone_size: few; v_call: TRBV29-1; cdr3_nt: TGCAGCGTCGGGACAGGGTTACCCTACGAGCAGTACTTC; cdr3_aa: CSVGTGLPYEQYF
j_call: TRBJ2-3; d_call: NA; clone_size: NA; v_call: TRBV18; cdr3_nt: TGTGCCAGCTCACCAAGCGGAGGAGATACGCAGTATTTT; cdr3_aa: CASSPSGGDTQYF
j_call: TRBJ1-1; d_call: NA; clone_size: few; v_call: TRBV30; cdr3_nt: TGTGCCTGGATCGGGGGGCGGGCTGAAGCTTTCTTT; cdr3_aa: CAWIGGRAEAFF
j_call: TRBJ2-7; d_call: NA; clone_size: few; v_call: TRBV18; cdr3_nt: TGTGCCAGCTCACCGGGCAGATCCTACGAGCAGTACTTC; cdr3_aa: CASSPGRSYEQYF
j_call: TRBJ2-7; d_call: TRBD2; clone_size: few; v_call: TRBV6-5; cdr3_nt: TGTGCCAGCAGTTCAGGGGCTAGCGGGAGTTACGAGCAGTACTTC; cdr3_aa: CASSSGASGSYEQYF
j_call: TRBJ1-6; d_call: NA; clone_size: NA; v_call: TRBV9; cdr3_nt: TGTGCCAGCAGCGTAGTTGAGGGAGGAGAATCACCCCTCCACTTT; cdr3_aa: CASSVVEGGESPLHF
j_call: TRBJ2-1; d_call: NA; clone_size: few; v_call: TRBV30; cdr3_nt: TGTGCCTGGGGACAGCCAAGGAATGAGCAGTTCTTC; cdr3_aa: CAWGQPRNEQFF
j_call: TRBJ2-7; d_call: TRBD1; clone_size: few; v_call: TRBV11-2; cdr3_nt: TGTGCCAGCAGCTCTCCCCGGGACAGCCACGAGCAGTACTTC; cdr3_aa: CASSSPRDSHEQYF
j_call: TRBJ2-1; d_call: NA; clone_size: few; v_call: TRBV23-1; cdr3_nt: TGCGCCAGCAGTCATCGACACATTTATTTGGAGGATGAGCAGTTCTTC; cdr3_aa: CASSHRHIYLEDEQFF
j_call: TRBJ2-7; d_call: TRBD1; clone_size: NA; v_call: TRBV19; cdr3_nt: TGTGCCAGTAGAGACAGGGGACGCGCCTCCTACGAGCAGTACTTC; cdr3_aa: CASRDRGRASYEQYF
j_call: TRBJ2-1; d_call: NA; clone_size: few; v_call: TRBV5-6; cdr3_nt: TGTGCCAGCAGCTCCGATTTGACAGGTACCTACAATGAGCAGTTCTTC; cdr3_aa: CASSSDLTGTYNEQFF
j_call: TRBJ2-5; d_call: TRBD2; clone_size: NA; v_call: TRBV5-1; cdr3_nt: TGCGCCAGCAGCTTGGGACCAGCGGGGGGGCAAGAGACCCAGTACTTC; cdr3_aa: CASSLGPAGGQETQYF
j_call: TRBJ2-3; d_call: TRBD2; clone_size: NA; v_call: TRBV6-1; cdr3_nt: TGTGCCAGCAGTGAAATTTCGGCGGGGGGCGGAGATACGCAGTATTTT; cdr3_aa: CASSEISAGGGDTQYF